This TCR beta chain was sequenced for a study of beta chain features in type 1 diabetes. Study-level results: Comparison showed that naive, central memory and Treg TCRB repertoires appeared more similar among patients than among healthy donors. All four CD4+ subsets of Type 1 diabetes patients contained TCRB CDR3s that were moderately but significantly shorter. For TCRB rearrangement, an influence of HLA type remained unresolved here. There were fewer insertions and more deletions at the VDJ junctions of type 1 diabetes patients.

All of the isolated RNA was reverse transcribed, so expressed TCRB transcripts were sequenced. Using immunoSEQ multiplex PCR, the repertoire was profiled, and TCRdb retains in-frame clones only, with some absent. This table holds 120,000 or so clones, 15% to 20% found once. Comments on this clone: As yet, its antigen is unknown.

By way of CD45RO/CCR7/CD25/CD127/CD95/CD27, the CD4+ regulatory, stem cell-like memory, central memory and naive cells were sorted. The germline V gene encodes CDR1 SGHAT and CDR2 FQNNGV. V shed 5 bases and J 0 bases; nucleotides not matched to a gene: 2. The CDR3 contains 15 residues. The sequenced sample was central memory CD4+ T cells from blood. The TCR originated in a man aged 18 to 29 with type 1 diabetes. The chain employs TRBV11-2 and TRBJ2-3, with 10 bases matching TRBD2. DNA for the CDR3: TGTGCCAGCAGCCGGACTAGCGGCAGCACAGATACGCAGTATTTT. It specifies CASSRTSGSTDTQYF. The full variable domain, with the rest looked up from reference TRBV11-2 and TRBJ2-3, is EAGVAQSPRYKIIEKRQSVAFWCNPISGHATLYWYQQILGQGPKLLIQFQNNGVVDDSQLPKDRFSAERLKGVDSTLKIQPAKLEDSAVYLCASSRTSGSTDTQYFGPGTRLTVL.